This passage covers 2 T cell receptor beta chains from one sample sequenced in a study of T cells in Graves' hyperthyroidism and ophthalmopathy. RNA transcripts yielded amplified TCR beta CDR3 regions. The primer set for the first-round RT-PCR of the TCR CDR3 was HTBI. Each CDR3 protein is one row after TCRdb ran MiXCR on the multiplex PCR reads. Of roughly 200,000 distinct CDR3 sequences in the sample, roughly a sixth were seen once. Sequenced: blood. The receptors here all came from a woman between 45 and 60 years old with Graves' hyperthyroidism.

To note about this clonotype: At one end, the junction sequence differs from germline, possibly due to a read error. This chain links TRBV12-3 or TRBV12-4 with TRBJ2-7; no firm D call. This CDR3 spans 11 amino acids. CDR3 nucleotides: TGTGACAGCAGTGACTCCTACGAGCAGTACTTC. This gives the protein CDSSDSYEQYF.

This clonotype has at least ten counts. The DNA for the CDR3 is TGTGCCAGCAGTTCGGGGAATAGCAATCAGCCCCAGCATTTT. Residues: CASSSGNSNQPQHF. The rearrangement joins TRBV12-3 or TRBV12-4 to TRBJ1-5; D remains unclear. With 4 bases removed from V and 0 bases from J, the gap between germline ends came to 7 bases. The CDR3 is made up of 14 amino acids.